This entry features one T cell receptor beta chain sequence. The data derive from a study of blood T cells in healthy people across ages. Primers used in a second PCR of roughly 7 to 12 cycles were a sample-barcoded 5' primer and a J-beta primer mix. One entry per CDR3 protein results from TCRdb running MiXCR on the 5' RACE reads. The table includes about 1,400,000 distinct CDR3 sequences, around 59% detected once. Source material: blood. This receptor was identified in a man between 18 and 35 years old in good health.

This CDR3 is CASSFSGSPEAFF. As DNA, the CDR3 is TGCGCCAGCAGCTTCTCCGGGAGCCCTGAAGCTTTCTTT. The chain is built from TRBV5-1 and TRBJ1-1; D is unclear. The V end lost 2 bases, the J end lost 6 bases, and 11 bases lay between the germline ends. The germline CDR1 and CDR2 sequences are SGHRS and YFSETQ. The CDR3 has 13 residues.